This note documents a single T cell receptor beta chain sequence. This record comes from a study of blood T cell repertoires in COVID-19. Study overall: The cDNA or gDNA used as material had been derived from T cells, B-cell-depleted T cells, or PBMCs.

Original handling: Amplification with reference gene primers provided the estimates of nucleated cell counts. The protocol was immunoSEQ multiplex PCR, while the TCRdb copy is restricted to in-frame clones and leaves out a portion. The DNA gave D and trimming, while V, J and clone size come from that table. The repertoire holds about 130,000 clones, with roughly 80% as singletons. The ends lost 8 bases at V and 5 bases at J; junction bases unmatched: 7. The germline V gene encodes CDR1 MNHEY and CDR2 SMNVEV (reference sequence). CDR3 size: 14 residues. The receptor's source is a woman aged 55-69 years with acute or convalescent COVID-19. The chain combines TRBV27 with TRBJ2-2; 8 bases align to TRBD1. Sample: peripheral blood. In DNA, the CDR3 is TGTGCCAGCCGAACTCAGGGGGCGACCGGGGAGCTGTTTTTT. Protein: CASRTQGATGELFF.